This is a list of T cell receptor beta chains from one sample in a study of blood T cell repertoires in COVID-19. The method was immunoSEQ multiplex PCR; TCRdb's version includes in-frame clones alone and lacks a portion of them. In the table there are approximately 300,000 clones, about 85% of which are singletons. Source material: peripheral blood. All receptors derive from a woman between 45 and 65 years old with active or convalescent COVID-19. Each CDR3 is given with its conserved first and last residue. The D gene is left open where the match is weak. Part of the rows lack a size; the others show once, few, many or a class for expanded clones.

V gene	clone size	J gene	D gene	CDR3 DNA	CDR3 protein
TRBV5-1	NA	TRBJ1-1	TRBD1	TGCGCCAGCAGCCCAAGGACAGGGGGGGACACTGAAGCTTTCTTT	CASSPRTGGDTEAFF
TRBV19	NA	TRBJ1-2	TRBD1	TGTGCCAGTAGTGTTACCGGGACAGGGAACTATGGCTACACCTTC	CASSVTGTGNYGYTF
TRBV28	NA	TRBJ1-5	NA	TGTGCCAGCAGTCTCCCAGGGGGCAATCAGCCCCAGCATTTT	CASSLPGGNQPQHF
TRBV19	once	TRBJ2-3	TRBD2	TGTGCCAGTAGAGAGGCGGGAGGGCGGGATACGCAGTATTTT	CASREAGGRDTQYF
TRBV21-1	NA	TRBJ2-7	NA	TGTGCCAGCAGCAAAGGGGGCCCGATCTACGAGCAGTACTTC	CASSKGGPIYEQYF
TRBV6-5	NA	TRBJ1-1	NA	TGTGCCAGCAGCCACCCGGACTCCTCTGAAGCTTTCTTT	CASSHPDSSEAFF
TRBV6-1	NA	TRBJ1-5	NA	TGTGCCAGCAGTGATACAGGGAAGTATAGCAATCAGCCCCAGCATTTT	CASSDTGKYSNQPQHF
TRBV6-6	NA	TRBJ2-5	NA	TGTGCCAGCAGCCCTGGAGGGGGCTATCGAGAGACCCAGTACTTC	CASSPGGGYRETQYF
TRBV25-1	NA	TRBJ2-1	TRBD2	TGTGCCAGCAGTGCGTCGGGACTAGCGAGCAATGAGCAGTTCTTC	CASSASGLASNEQFF
TRBV30	NA	TRBJ1-4	TRBD1	TGTGCCTGGAGTATTGGACAGGGGAGGGAAAAACTGTTTTTT	CAWSIGQGREKLFF
TRBV7-3	NA	TRBJ1-6	TRBD1	TGTGCCAGCAGCCCGTCGGGACAGCTAAATTCACCCCTCCACTTT	CASSPSGQLNSPLHF
TRBV18	once	TRBJ1-2	NA	TGTGCCAGCTCACCACAGGGGTCTAACTATGGCTACACCTTC	CASSPQGSNYGYTF
TRBV4-2	NA	TRBJ2-3	TRBD2	TGTGCCAGCAGCCAAGGCTCCCTAGCGGGACGCACAGATACGCAGTATTTT	CASSQGSLAGRTDTQYF
TRBV6-6	NA	TRBJ1-1	NA	TGTGCCAGTGGAAGGGGGAGTAACACTGAAGCTTTCTTT	CASGRGSNTEAFF
TRBV5-6	NA	TRBJ1-1	TRBD1	TGTGCCAGCAGCTTGCAGGGGGGAACTGAAGCTTTCTTT	CASSLQGGTEAFF
TRBV19	NA	TRBJ1-5	NA	TGTGCCACCAAGTACCGCCCCGATAGTAAAGATCAGCCCCAGCATTTT	CATKYRPDSKDQPQHF
TRBV5-1	NA	TRBJ2-1	NA	TGCGCCAGCAGCTTCGTGAGGAGCTCCTACAATGAGCAGTTCTTC	CASSFVRSSYNEQFF
TRBV5-4	NA	TRBJ2-3	TRBD2	TGTGCCAGCAGCCCGACTAGCGGGACGACAGATACGCAGTATTTT	CASSPTSGTTDTQYF